This TCR beta chain is drawn from a study of shared clonotypes between healthy human individuals. The CDR3 spans 13 residues. CDR1 is WSHSY, CDR2 SAAADI, per germline. J was trimmed by 14 bases and V by 4 bases; bases with no gene match: 9. The data were produced by immunoSEQ multiplex PCR, yet TCRdb's version contains in-frame clones alone and is incomplete. The repertoire holds more than 1 million clones, with approximately 78% as singletons. Sequenced: memory CD4+ T cells from PBMCs. The subset: CD45RA-negative fraction. This clonotype was obtained from a man aged 18 to 29 in good health. Some clones in this sample may be carry-over from other donors' samples. The chain uses TRBV10-2 and TRBJ2-1, with 9 bases fitting TRBD2. The CDR3 here is CASSVGWEREEFF. CDR3 nucleotide sequence: TGCGCCAGCAGTGTTGGGTGGGAGCGGGAGGAGTTCTTC.